This T cell receptor (beta chain) is from a study of shared clonotypes between healthy human individuals. On this clone: The antigen is undetermined.

Germline V gene lookup returns CDR1 SEHNR and CDR2 FQNEAQ (reference sequence). The CDR3 sequence is 12 residues long. Between the trimmed V and J ends, which lost 2 bases and 6 bases, there was a span of 8 bases. Each unsorted sample relied on some 90 million PBMCs as its source of genomic DNA. Sequencing was performed with immunoSEQ multiplex PCR; in TCRdb, only in-frame clones are kept and a portion is missing. The sample holds around 500,000 clones, 60% to 80% seen once. Whole-study results and caveats: Donor clonotype sharing was expected to depend on sequencing depth.

The origin of this receptor is a woman aged 40 to 50 in good health. Some clones in this sample may be carry-over from other donors' samples. The gene calls are TRBV7-9 and TRBJ2-7; D is unresolved. Sequencing used PBMCs. CDR3 sequence reads: CASSLNLGEQYF. CDR3 bases: TGTGCCAGCAGCTTAAATCTGGGCGAGCAGTACTTC.